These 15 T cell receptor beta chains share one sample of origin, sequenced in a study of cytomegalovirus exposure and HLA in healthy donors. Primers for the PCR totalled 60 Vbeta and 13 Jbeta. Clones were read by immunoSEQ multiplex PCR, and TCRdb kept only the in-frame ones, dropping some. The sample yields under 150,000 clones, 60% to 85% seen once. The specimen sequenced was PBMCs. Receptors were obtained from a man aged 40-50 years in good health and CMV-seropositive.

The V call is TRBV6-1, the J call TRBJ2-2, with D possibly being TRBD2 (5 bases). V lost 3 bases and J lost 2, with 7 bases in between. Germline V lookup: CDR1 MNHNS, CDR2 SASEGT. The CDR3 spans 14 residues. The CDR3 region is CASSDGLNTGELFF. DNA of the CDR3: TGTGCCAGCAGTGACGGACTCAACACCGGGGAGCTGTTTTTT.

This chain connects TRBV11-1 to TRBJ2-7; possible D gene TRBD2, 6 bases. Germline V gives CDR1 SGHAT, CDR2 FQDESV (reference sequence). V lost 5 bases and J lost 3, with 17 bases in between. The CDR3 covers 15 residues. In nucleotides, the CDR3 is TGTGCCAGCAGCCCCCGGGGACTCGGACTCTACGAGCAGTACTTC. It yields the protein CASSPRGLGLYEQYF.

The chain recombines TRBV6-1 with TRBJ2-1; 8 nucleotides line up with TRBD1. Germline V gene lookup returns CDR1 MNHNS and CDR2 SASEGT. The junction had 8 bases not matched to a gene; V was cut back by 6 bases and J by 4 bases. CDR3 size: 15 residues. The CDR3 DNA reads TGTGCCAGCAGATCTCACAGGGGGAATTACAATGAGCAGTTCTTC. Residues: CASRSHRGNYNEQFF.

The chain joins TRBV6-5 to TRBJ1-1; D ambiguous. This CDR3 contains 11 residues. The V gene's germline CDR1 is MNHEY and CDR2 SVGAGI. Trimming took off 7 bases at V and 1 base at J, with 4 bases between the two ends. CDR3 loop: CASTGNTEAFF. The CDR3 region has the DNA TGTGCCAGCACAGGGAACACTGAAGCTTTCTTT.

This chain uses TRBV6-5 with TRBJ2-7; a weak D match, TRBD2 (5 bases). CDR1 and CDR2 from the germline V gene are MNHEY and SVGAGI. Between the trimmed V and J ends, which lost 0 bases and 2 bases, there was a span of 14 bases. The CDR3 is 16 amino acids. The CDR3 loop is CASSYSRVRTAYEQYF. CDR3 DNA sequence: TGTGCCAGCAGTTACTCGAGGGTAAGGACGGCCTACGAGCAGTACTTC.

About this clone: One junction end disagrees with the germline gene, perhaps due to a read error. The CDR3 here is CSSSPGDRWTGELFF. The CDR3 region has the DNA TGTTCCAGCAGCCCTGGGGACAGATGGACCGGGGAGCTGTTTTTT. The chain has TRBV7-9 and TRBJ2-2, with 7 bases fitting TRBD1. Germline-derived CDR1 and CDR2 are SEHNR and FQNEAQ (reference sequence). The CDR3 spans 15 residues.

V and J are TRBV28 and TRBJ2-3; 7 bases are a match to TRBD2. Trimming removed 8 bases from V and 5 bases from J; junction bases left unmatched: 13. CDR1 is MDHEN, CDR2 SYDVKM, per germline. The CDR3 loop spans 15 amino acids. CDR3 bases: TGTGCCAGCGGACGAGAGAGACTAGCCAGAGATACGCAGTATTTT. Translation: CASGRERLARDTQYF.

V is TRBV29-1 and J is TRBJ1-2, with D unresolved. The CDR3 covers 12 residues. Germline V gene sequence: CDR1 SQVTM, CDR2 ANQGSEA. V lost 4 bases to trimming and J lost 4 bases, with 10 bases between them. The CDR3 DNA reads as TGCAGCGTTGTTACCAGTATCTATGGCTACACCTTC. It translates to CSVVTSIYGYTF.

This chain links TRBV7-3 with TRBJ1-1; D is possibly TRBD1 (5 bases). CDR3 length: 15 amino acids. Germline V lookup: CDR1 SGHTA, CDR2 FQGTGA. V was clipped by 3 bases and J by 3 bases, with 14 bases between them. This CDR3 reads CASSFDQGRDTEAFF. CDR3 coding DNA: TGTGCCAGCAGCTTCGACCAGGGAAGGGACACTGAAGCTTTCTTT.

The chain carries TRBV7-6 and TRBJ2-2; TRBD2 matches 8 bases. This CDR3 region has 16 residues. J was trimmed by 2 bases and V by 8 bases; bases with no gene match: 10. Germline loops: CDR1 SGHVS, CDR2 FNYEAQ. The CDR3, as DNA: TGTGCCAGCTCACCCGTAGCGGGACTCAACACCGGGGAGCTGTTTTTT. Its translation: CASSPVAGLNTGELFF.

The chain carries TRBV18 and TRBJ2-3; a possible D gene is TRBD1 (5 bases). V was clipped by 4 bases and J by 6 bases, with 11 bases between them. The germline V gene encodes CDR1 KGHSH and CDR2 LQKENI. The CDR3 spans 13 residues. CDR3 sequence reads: CASSLDSPDTQYF. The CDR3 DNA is TGTGCCAGCTCACTTGACAGCCCCGATACGCAGTATTTT.

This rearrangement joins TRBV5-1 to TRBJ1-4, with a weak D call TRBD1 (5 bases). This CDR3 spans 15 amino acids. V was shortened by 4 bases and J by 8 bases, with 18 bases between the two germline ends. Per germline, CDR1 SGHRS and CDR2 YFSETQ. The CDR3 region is CASSAPEGFQEKLFF. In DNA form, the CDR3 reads TGCGCCAGCAGCGCCCCGGAGGGGTTTCAGGAAAAACTGTTTTTT.

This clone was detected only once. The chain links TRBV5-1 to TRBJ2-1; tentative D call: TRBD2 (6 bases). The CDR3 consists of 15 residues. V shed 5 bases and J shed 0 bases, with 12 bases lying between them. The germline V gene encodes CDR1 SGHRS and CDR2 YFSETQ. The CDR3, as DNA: TGCGCCAGCAGTACGGACGGGAGCTCCTACAATGAGCAGTTCTTC. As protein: CASSTDGSSYNEQFF.

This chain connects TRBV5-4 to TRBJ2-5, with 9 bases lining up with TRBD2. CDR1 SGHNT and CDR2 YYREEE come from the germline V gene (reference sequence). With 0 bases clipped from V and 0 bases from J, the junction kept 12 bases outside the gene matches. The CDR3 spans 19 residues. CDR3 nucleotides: TGTGCCAGCAGCTTGGAATTCGGTAGCGGGGGACTGTACCAAGAGACCCAGTACTTC. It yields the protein CASSLEFGSGGLYQETQYF.

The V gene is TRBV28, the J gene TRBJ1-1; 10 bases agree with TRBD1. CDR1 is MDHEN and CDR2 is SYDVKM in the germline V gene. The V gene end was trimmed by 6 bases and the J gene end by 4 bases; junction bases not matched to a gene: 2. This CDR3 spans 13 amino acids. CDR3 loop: CASRRTGGTEAFF. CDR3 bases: TGTGCCAGCAGGAGGACAGGGGGCACTGAAGCTTTCTTT. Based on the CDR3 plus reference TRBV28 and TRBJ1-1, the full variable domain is DVKVTQSSRYLVKRTGEKVFLECVQDMDHENMFWYRQDPGLGLRLIYFSYDVKMKEKGDIPEGYSVSREKKERFSLILESASTNQTSMYLCASRRTGGTEAFFGQGTRLTVV.